This TCR beta chain derives from a study of T-cell reconstitution after alpha-beta-depleted transplantation in children. Overall study results and limits: The origin of high day-60 TCRbeta diversity in some patients lay in surviving recipient T cells and thymic progenitors. Several hundred expanded graft clones reportedly gave rise to the alpha-beta T cells present about two months after transplant. At the one-year point after transplant, T-cell counts and TCRbeta diversity were found to come mostly from T cells that had been newly produced.

Unique molecular identifiers were incorporated when the TCRbeta library was constructed. TCRdb recomputed calls from the PCR reads with MiXCR, one row per CDR3 protein. The data hold 200,000 to 250,000 distinct CDR3 sequences, with roughly a quarter observed a single time. The table lists this clonotype with a few counts. What it binds is unknown. Trimming took 3 bases from V and 5 from J, leaving 13 bases between them. In germline, CDR1 is ENHRY, CDR2 SYGVKD. The CDR3 runs to 14 residues. The chain couples TRBV10-3 to TRBJ1-1, with D perhaps TRBD1 (5 bases). Sequenced material: PBMCs, mostly from graft donor cells, taken 360 days after TCRalphabeta/CD19-depleted stem cell transplant. The receptor's source is a female patient between 2 and 15 years old who had a stem cell transplant for congenital amegakaryocytic thrombocytopenia, so the T cells may come from the graft donor. The CDR3, as DNA: TGTGCCATCAGTGACAGGATGGGGGTGACTGAAGCTTTCTTT. It yields the protein CAISDRMGVTEAFF.